What follows is one TCR beta chain and its context. In the original workflow: Reference gene primer amplification gave estimated nucleated cell counts. Produced via immunoSEQ multiplex PCR; TCRdb's table is partial and in-frame only. The V and J calls and clone size are taken from that table; D and trimming were inferred from the DNA. In the table there are some 33,000 clones, roughly nine tenths of which are singletons. The V and J ends lost 5 bases and 3 bases, in that order; junction bases with no gene match: 8. The CDR3 has 15 amino acids. The germline CDR1 and CDR2 sequences are SGHNT and YENEEA. This sample is part of a study of blood T cell repertoires in COVID-19. At the level of the study: Samples came from the United States, Italy and Spain, spanning acute and convalescent COVID-19. PBMCs, B-cell-depleted T cells, or T cells provided the cDNA or gDNA that made up the material.

This chain joins TRBV11-3 and TRBJ2-3; 7 bases fit TRBD1. This sequence originates from a human donor in a cohort sampled during active COVID-19. The sample was peripheral blood. The CDR3, as DNA: TGTGCCAGCAGCCTAAGGACAGGCGGAACAGATACGCAGTATTTT. Its translation: CASSLRTGGTDTQYF. Supplemented by reference TRBV11-3 and TRBJ2-3, the full variable domain reads EAGVVQSPRYKIIEKKQPVAFWCNPISGHNTLYWYLQNLGQGPELLIRYENEEAVDDSQLPKDRFSAERLKGVDSTLKIQPAELGDSAVYLCASSLRTGGTDTQYFGPGTRLTVL.